The entry that follows covers one TCR beta chain sequence. The authors' processing: Amplified reference gene primers provided the basis for estimating nucleated cell counts. Repertoires were generated with immunoSEQ multiplex PCR, while TCRdb's copy carries only in-frame clones and drops some. For V, J and clone size, that table is used; D and trimming come from the DNA. The data contain 50,000 to 65,000 clones, 86% of them singletons. The source of the sample is a study of blood T cell repertoires in COVID-19. Study context: Sites in the United States, Italy and Spain provided acute and convalescent COVID-19 samples. T cells, B-cell-depleted T cells, or PBMCs provided the cDNA or gDNA that served as material.

The source of this sequence is a man aged 50-60 years with active COVID-19. The sequenced material came from peripheral blood.

The CDR3 DNA sequence: TGTGCTAGTGGTTTGGCACTAGCGGGGGCGCGTGCGGCCAAAAACATTCAGTACTTC. Protein product: CASGLALAGARAAKNIQYF. This chain joins TRBV12-5 and TRBJ2-4, with 11 nucleotides matching TRBD2. CDR3 length: 19 residues. Unmatched junction bases numbered 9, after V lost 1 base and J lost 1 base. Germline V gene data show CDR1 as LGHNT and CDR2 as FRNRAP.